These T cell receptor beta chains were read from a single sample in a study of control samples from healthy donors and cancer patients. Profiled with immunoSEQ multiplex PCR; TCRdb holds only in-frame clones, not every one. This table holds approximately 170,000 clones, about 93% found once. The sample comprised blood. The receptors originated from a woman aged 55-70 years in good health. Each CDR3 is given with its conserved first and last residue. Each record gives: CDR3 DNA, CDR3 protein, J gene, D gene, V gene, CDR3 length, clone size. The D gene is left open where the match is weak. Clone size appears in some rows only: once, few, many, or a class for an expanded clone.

CDR3nt: TGTGCCAGTAGTATAGATCTCGACACCGGGACAGCTTCATTAGGCGGCCTTAACTATGGCTACACCTTC; CDR3aa: CASSIDLDTGTASLGGLNYGYTF; j_gene: TRBJ1-2; d_gene: TRBD1; v_gene: TRBV19; len: 23; abundance: -
CDR3nt: TGTGCCAGCAGAGGACAGAACTACGAGCAGTACTTC; CDR3aa: CASRGQNYEQYF; j_gene: TRBJ2-7; d_gene: -; v_gene: TRBV25-1; len: 12; abundance: -
CDR3nt: TGTGCCAGCAGCTTAGTTTTCGCAGGGTGGAGCCCTGGGGCCAACGTCCTGACTTTC; CDR3aa: CASSLVFAGWSPGANVLTF; j_gene: TRBJ2-6; d_gene: -; v_gene: TRBV11-2; len: 19; abundance: -
CDR3nt: TGTGCCAGCAGCTTAGAGGCAGGGGGCGAGGGAGCTTTCTTT; CDR3aa: CASSLEAGGEGAFF; j_gene: TRBJ1-1; d_gene: TRBD1; v_gene: TRBV7-2; len: 14; abundance: -
CDR3nt: TGTGCCAGCAGCGTAGATGAGCGGGGGGGCCGTGGTGAGCAGTTCTTC; CDR3aa: CASSVDERGGRGEQFF; j_gene: TRBJ2-1; d_gene: TRBD2; v_gene: TRBV9; len: 16; abundance: -
CDR3nt: TGTGCCAGTAGGCGCACTAGCGGGGGATACAATGAGCAGTTCTTC; CDR3aa: CASRRTSGGYNEQFF; j_gene: TRBJ2-1; d_gene: TRBD2; v_gene: TRBV19; len: 15; abundance: -
CDR3nt: TGTGCCAGCAGTGGGGCCTACGAGCAGTACTTC; CDR3aa: CASSGAYEQYF; j_gene: TRBJ2-7; d_gene: -; v_gene: TRBV6-2/TRBV6-3; len: 11; abundance: -
CDR3nt: TGTGCCAGCAGCTGGGGACAGGGGACCTACAATGAGCAGTTCTTC; CDR3aa: CASSWGQGTYNEQFF; j_gene: TRBJ2-1; d_gene: TRBD1; v_gene: TRBV5-5; len: 15; abundance: -
CDR3nt: TGTGCCAGCAGTCCCCCGAACCGGGACAATGAAAAACTGTTTTTT; CDR3aa: CASSPPNRDNEKLFF; j_gene: TRBJ1-4; d_gene: -; v_gene: TRBV25-1; len: 15; abundance: once
CDR3nt: TGTGCCAGGTCATTCCCCTACAATGAGCAGTTCTTC; CDR3aa: CARSFPYNEQFF; j_gene: TRBJ2-1; d_gene: -; v_gene: TRBV6-4; len: 12; abundance: -
CDR3nt: TGTGCCAGCAGCCGGCTAGCGGGGTACCAAGAGACCCAGTACTTC; CDR3aa: CASSRLAGYQETQYF; j_gene: TRBJ2-5; d_gene: TRBD2; v_gene: TRBV7-2; len: 15; abundance: -
CDR3nt: TGTGCCAGCAGTTACAGGACTCTAGTCCCATATAGCAATCAGCCCCAGCATTTT; CDR3aa: CASSYRTLVPYSNQPQHF; j_gene: TRBJ1-5; d_gene: -; v_gene: TRBV6-2/TRBV6-3; len: 18; abundance: -
CDR3nt: TGTGCCAGCAGCGCACCGGGATCGCCCTACGAGCAGTACTTC; CDR3aa: CASSAPGSPYEQYF; j_gene: TRBJ2-7; d_gene: -; v_gene: TRBV7-8; len: 14; abundance: -
CDR3nt: TGTGCCAGCAGCGACCGGACGCACCCTAGCACAGATACGCAGTATTTT; CDR3aa: CASSDRTHPSTDTQYF; j_gene: TRBJ2-3; d_gene: -; v_gene: TRBV14; len: 16; abundance: -
CDR3nt: TGTGCCAGCTTACCCAGCTCTGGAAACACCATATATTTT; CDR3aa: CASLPSSGNTIYF; j_gene: TRBJ1-3; d_gene: -; v_gene: TRBV18; len: 13; abundance: -
CDR3nt: TGTGCCAGCAGCGGCGGGAACTCCTACGAGCAGTACTTC; CDR3aa: CASSGGNSYEQYF; j_gene: TRBJ2-7; d_gene: -; v_gene: TRBV11-3; len: 13; abundance: -
CDR3nt: TGTGCCAGCAGCTTGCCCCGACAGACCCTCCGGGGCTATGGCTACACCTTC; CDR3aa: CASSLPRQTLRGYGYTF; j_gene: TRBJ1-2; d_gene: -; v_gene: TRBV5-6; len: 17; abundance: once
CDR3nt: TGCGCCAGCAGCCCGCCGACGGGCCCGAACGGACAGCCCCAGCATTTT; CDR3aa: CASSPPTGPNGQPQHF; j_gene: TRBJ1-5; d_gene: -; v_gene: TRBV4-1; len: 16; abundance: -
CDR3nt: TGTGCCTGGAATCCACGCCATGGTGAAGCTTTCTTT; CDR3aa: CAWNPRHGEAFF; j_gene: TRBJ1-1; d_gene: -; v_gene: TRBV30; len: 12; abundance: -
CDR3nt: TGTGCCAGCAGCCCCCGGCTCGGGCAACCGTACGAGCAGTACTTC; CDR3aa: CASSPRLGQPYEQYF; j_gene: TRBJ2-7; d_gene: -; v_gene: TRBV7-9; len: 15; abundance: -
CDR3nt: TGTGCCAGCAGTTACGGCCAGGGCTCATACGAGCAGTACTTC; CDR3aa: CASSYGQGSYEQYF; j_gene: TRBJ2-7; d_gene: -; v_gene: TRBV6-5; len: 14; abundance: -
CDR3nt: TGTGCCAGCAGCCCCCGCGGGGGACCCTCAGATACGCAGTATTTT; CDR3aa: CASSPRGGPSDTQYF; j_gene: TRBJ2-3; d_gene: TRBD2; v_gene: TRBV6-5; len: 15; abundance: -
CDR3nt: TGTGCCAGCAGCTTAGACTGGGGGCTAGGGTATTTT; CDR3aa: CASSLDWGLGYF; j_gene: TRBJ2-3; d_gene: -; v_gene: TRBV7-2; len: 12; abundance: -
CDR3nt: TGTGCCAGCAGTTTAAGTAGGCAGGGTCGAATGAATGAGCAGTTCTTC; CDR3aa: CASSLSRQGRMNEQFF; j_gene: TRBJ2-1; d_gene: -; v_gene: TRBV27; len: 16; abundance: -
CDR3nt: TGTGCCAGCAGTGAATACAGCGGGGGGACCCAAGAGACCCAGTACTTC; CDR3aa: CASSEYSGGTQETQYF; j_gene: TRBJ2-5; d_gene: TRBD2; v_gene: TRBV25-1; len: 16; abundance: -
CDR3nt: TGTGCCAGCAGCAACGGGGGGGCTAATGAAGAGACCCAGTACTTC; CDR3aa: CASSNGGANEETQYF; j_gene: TRBJ2-5; d_gene: TRBD2; v_gene: TRBV6-5; len: 15; abundance: -
CDR3nt: TGTGCCAGCAGTGAACCACTAAGTAGCGGGGCTGAGCAGTTCTTC; CDR3aa: CASSEPLSSGAEQFF; j_gene: TRBJ2-1; d_gene: TRBD2; v_gene: TRBV2; len: 15; abundance: -
CDR3nt: TGTGCCAGCAGCAAGGGGGACACCACCTACGAGCAGTACTTC; CDR3aa: CASSKGDTTYEQYF; j_gene: TRBJ2-7; d_gene: -; v_gene: TRBV7-2; len: 14; abundance: -
CDR3nt: TGTGCCAGCAGTCTCGTGCCTCTATCTAGTTCACCCCTCCACTTT; CDR3aa: CASSLVPLSSSPLHF; j_gene: TRBJ1-6; d_gene: -; v_gene: TRBV6-5; len: 15; abundance: -
CDR3nt: TGTGCCAGCATTTGGGGGCCCGCTAATATTTACACTGAAGCTTTCTTT; CDR3aa: CASIWGPANIYTEAFF; j_gene: TRBJ1-1; d_gene: -; v_gene: TRBV6-6; len: 16; abundance: -
CDR3nt: TGTGCCAGCAGCGTAGAAGATTGGAAGGGGCGGGCCAAAAACATTCAGTACTTC; CDR3aa: CASSVEDWKGRAKNIQYF; j_gene: TRBJ2-4; d_gene: -; v_gene: TRBV9; len: 18; abundance: once
CDR3nt: TGTGCCAGCAGCTTGGAGGGGGTCAGAAGTAACTATGGCTACACCTTC; CDR3aa: CASSLEGVRSNYGYTF; j_gene: TRBJ1-2; d_gene: -; v_gene: TRBV5-4; len: 16; abundance: -
CDR3nt: TGTGCCAGCAGCTCACCGGGACATATCAACGAGCAGTACTTC; CDR3aa: CASSSPGHINEQYF; j_gene: TRBJ2-7; d_gene: -; v_gene: TRBV7-8; len: 14; abundance: -
CDR3nt: TGTGCCAGCAGCCAGAAAGGGACCCGAAGGCATAATTCACCCCTCCACTTT; CDR3aa: CASSQKGTRRHNSPLHF; j_gene: TRBJ1-6; d_gene: -; v_gene: TRBV7-8; len: 17; abundance: once
CDR3nt: TGTGCCAGCAGCCTAGACAGGGATCAGCCCCAGCATTTT; CDR3aa: CASSLDRDQPQHF; j_gene: TRBJ1-5; d_gene: TRBD1; v_gene: TRBV7-3; len: 13; abundance: -
CDR3nt: TGTGCCAGCAGCACGGGACAGGGGGTCCCAGAGACCCAGTACTTC; CDR3aa: CASSTGQGVPETQYF; j_gene: TRBJ2-5; d_gene: TRBD1; v_gene: TRBV7-2; len: 15; abundance: -
CDR3nt: TGTGCCAGCAGACCCGACAGGGGGCTAAGCAATCAGCCCCAGCATTTT; CDR3aa: CASRPDRGLSNQPQHF; j_gene: TRBJ1-5; d_gene: TRBD1; v_gene: TRBV5-8; len: 16; abundance: -
CDR3nt: TGTGCCAGCAGCTTAGACGACAGGGGGTACTATGGCTACACCTTC; CDR3aa: CASSLDDRGYYGYTF; j_gene: TRBJ1-2; d_gene: TRBD1; v_gene: TRBV7-8; len: 15; abundance: -
CDR3nt: TGTGCCAGCATGATGGCACCTGAAGCTTTCTTT; CDR3aa: CASMMAPEAFF; j_gene: TRBJ1-1; d_gene: -; v_gene: TRBV28; len: 11; abundance: once
CDR3nt: TGCAGTGCTAGTCTTTCTCCGGCCGACCTCAATCAGCCCCAGCATTTT; CDR3aa: CSASLSPADLNQPQHF; j_gene: TRBJ1-5; d_gene: -; v_gene: TRBV20-1; len: 16; abundance: -
CDR3nt: TGTGCCAGTAGTATACTCGGGATCTATGGCTACACCTTC; CDR3aa: CASSILGIYGYTF; j_gene: TRBJ1-2; d_gene: -; v_gene: TRBV19; len: 13; abundance: -